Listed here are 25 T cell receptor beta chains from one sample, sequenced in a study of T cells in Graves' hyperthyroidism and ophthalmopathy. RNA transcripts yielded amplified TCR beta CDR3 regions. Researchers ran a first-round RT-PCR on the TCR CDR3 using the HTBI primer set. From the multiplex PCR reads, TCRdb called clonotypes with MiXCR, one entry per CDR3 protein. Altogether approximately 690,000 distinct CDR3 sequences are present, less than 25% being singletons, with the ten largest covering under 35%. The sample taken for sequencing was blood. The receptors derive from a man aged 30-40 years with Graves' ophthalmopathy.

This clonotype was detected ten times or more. CDR3 coding DNA: TGTGCCAGCAGCTTGACCGGGACAGAGAGCGGGCAGTACTTC. This codes for CASSLTGTESGQYF. This chain joins TRBV5-4 and TRBJ2-7; 7 bases are shared with TRBD1. Unmatched junction bases numbered 10, after V lost 1 base and J lost 9 bases. The CDR3 totals 14 residues. Germline V gene sequence: CDR1 SGHNT, CDR2 YYREEE (reference sequence).

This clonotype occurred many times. The CDR3 sequence: CAWSVRLVEGNEQFF. The CDR3 DNA reads TGTGCCTGGAGTGTAAGACTAGTCGAAGGAAATGAGCAGTTCTTC. The rearrangement joins TRBV30 to TRBJ2-1; possible D gene TRBD2, 6 bases. Trimming pared 0 bases from V and 7 bases from J, leaving 16 bases between. Germline values: CDR1 GTSNPN, CDR2 SVGIG (reference sequence). This CDR3 is built from 15 residues.

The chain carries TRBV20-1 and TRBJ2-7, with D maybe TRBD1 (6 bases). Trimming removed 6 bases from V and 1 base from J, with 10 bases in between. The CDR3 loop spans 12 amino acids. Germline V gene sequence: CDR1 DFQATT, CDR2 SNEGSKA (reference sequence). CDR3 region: CSAPGTSYEQYF. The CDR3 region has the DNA TGCAGTGCCCCCGGGACATCCTACGAGCAGTACTTC.

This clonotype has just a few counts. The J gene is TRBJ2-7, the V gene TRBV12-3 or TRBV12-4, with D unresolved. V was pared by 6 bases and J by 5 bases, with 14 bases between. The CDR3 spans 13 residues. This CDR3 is CASSHSHTHEQYF. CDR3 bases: TGTGCCAGCAGCCATTCCCACACCCACGAGCAGTACTTC.

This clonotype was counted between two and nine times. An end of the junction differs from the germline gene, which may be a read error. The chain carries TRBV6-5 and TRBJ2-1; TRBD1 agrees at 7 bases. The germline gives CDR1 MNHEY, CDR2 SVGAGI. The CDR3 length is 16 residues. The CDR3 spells CASSYTGQAAYNEQFF. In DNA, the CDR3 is TGTGCCAGCAGTTACACAGGACAGGCGGCCTATAATGAGCAGTTCTTC.

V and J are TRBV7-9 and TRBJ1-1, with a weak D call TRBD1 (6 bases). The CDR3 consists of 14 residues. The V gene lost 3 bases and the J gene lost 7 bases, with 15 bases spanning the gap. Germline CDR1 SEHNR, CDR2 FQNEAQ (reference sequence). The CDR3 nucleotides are TGTGCCAGCAGCTTCCCCTGGGAGGGGGATGAAGCTTTCTTT. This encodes CASSFPWEGDEAFF.

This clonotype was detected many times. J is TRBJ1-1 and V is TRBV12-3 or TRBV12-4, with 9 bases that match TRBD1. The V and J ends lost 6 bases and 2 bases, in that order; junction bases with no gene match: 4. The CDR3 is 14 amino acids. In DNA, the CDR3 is TGTGCCAGCAGAACAGGGGGCTTAAACACTGAAGCTTTCTTT. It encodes CASRTGGLNTEAFF.

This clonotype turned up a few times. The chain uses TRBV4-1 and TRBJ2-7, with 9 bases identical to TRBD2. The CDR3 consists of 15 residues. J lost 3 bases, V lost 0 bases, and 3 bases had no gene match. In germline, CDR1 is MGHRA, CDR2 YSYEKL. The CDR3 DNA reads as TGCGCCAGCAGCCAAGACAGCGGGAGGAACTACGAGCAGTACTTC. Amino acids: CASSQDSGRNYEQYF.

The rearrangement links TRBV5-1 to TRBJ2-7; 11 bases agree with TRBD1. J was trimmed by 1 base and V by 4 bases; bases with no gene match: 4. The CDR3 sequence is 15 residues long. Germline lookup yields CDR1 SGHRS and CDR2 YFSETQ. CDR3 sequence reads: CASSRGQGVSYEQYF. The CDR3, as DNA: TGCGCCAGCAGCCGGGGACAGGGGGTTTCCTACGAGCAGTACTTC.

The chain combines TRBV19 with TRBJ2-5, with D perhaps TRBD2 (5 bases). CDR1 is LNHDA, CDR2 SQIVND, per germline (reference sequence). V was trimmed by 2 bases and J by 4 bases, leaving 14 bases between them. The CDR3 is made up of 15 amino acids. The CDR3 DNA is TGTGCCAGTAGTATAAAAGGAGCGGCTAGAGAGACCCAGTACTTC. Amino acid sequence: CASSIKGAARETQYF.

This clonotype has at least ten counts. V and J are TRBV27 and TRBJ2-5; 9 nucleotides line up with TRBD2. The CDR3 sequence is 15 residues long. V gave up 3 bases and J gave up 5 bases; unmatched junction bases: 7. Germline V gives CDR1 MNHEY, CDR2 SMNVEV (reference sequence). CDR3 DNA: TGTGCCAGCAGTTTTTCGGCGGGAGGGCCGGAGACCCAGTACTTC. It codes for CASSFSAGGPETQYF.

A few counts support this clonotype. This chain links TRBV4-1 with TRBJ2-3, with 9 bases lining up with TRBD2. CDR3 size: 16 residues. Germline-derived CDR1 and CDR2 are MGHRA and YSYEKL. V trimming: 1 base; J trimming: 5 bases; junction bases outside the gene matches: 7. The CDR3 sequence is CASSQGLAVRVDTQYF. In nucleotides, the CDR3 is TGCGCCAGCAGCCAAGGACTAGCGGTTCGGGTAGATACGCAGTATTTT.

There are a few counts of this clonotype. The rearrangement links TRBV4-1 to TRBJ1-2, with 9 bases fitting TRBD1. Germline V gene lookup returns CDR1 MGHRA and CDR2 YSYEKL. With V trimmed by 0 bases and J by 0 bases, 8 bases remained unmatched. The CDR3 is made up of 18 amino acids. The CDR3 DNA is TGCGCCAGCAGCCAAGATTCCCGGGACAGGGAAGCTAACTATGGCTACACCTTC. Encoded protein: CASSQDSRDREANYGYTF.

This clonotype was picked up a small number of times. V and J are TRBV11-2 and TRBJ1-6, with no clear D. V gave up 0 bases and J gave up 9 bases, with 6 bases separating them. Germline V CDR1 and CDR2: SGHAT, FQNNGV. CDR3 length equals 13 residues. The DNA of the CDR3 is TGTGCCAGCAGCTTAGATTCTTTTTCACCCCTCCACTTT. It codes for CASSLDSFSPLHF.

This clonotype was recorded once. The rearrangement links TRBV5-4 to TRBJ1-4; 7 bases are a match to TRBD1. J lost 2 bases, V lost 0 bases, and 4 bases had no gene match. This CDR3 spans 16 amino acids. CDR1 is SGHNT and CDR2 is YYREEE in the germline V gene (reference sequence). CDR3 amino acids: CASSLEQGMTNEKLFF. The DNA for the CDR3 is TGTGCCAGCAGCTTGGAACAGGGGATGACTAATGAAAAACTGTTTTTT.

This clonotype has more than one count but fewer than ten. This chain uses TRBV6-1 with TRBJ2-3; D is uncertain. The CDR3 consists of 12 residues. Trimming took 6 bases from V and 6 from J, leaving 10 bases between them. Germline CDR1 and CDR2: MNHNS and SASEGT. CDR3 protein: CASSRTADTQYF. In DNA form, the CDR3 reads TGTGCCAGCAGCCGCACGGCGGATACGCAGTATTTT.

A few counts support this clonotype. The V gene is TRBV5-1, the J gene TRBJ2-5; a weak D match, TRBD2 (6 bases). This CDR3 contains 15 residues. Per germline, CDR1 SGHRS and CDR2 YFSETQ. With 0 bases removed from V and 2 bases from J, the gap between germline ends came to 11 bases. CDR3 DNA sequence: TGCGCCAGCAGCTTGGAGCGGAGGGTACAAGAGACCCAGTACTTC. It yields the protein CASSLERRVQETQYF.

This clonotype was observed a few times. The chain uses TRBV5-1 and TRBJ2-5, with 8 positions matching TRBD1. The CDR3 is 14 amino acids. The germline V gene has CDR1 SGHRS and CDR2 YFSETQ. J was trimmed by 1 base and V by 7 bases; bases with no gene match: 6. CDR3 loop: CASGRTGTQETQYF. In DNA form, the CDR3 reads TGCGCCAGCGGCCGGACAGGGACCCAAGAGACCCAGTACTTC. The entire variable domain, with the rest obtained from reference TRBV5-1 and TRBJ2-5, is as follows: KAGVTQTPRYLIKTRGQQVTLSCSPISGHRSVSWYQQTPGQGLQFLFEYFSETQRNKGNFPGRFSGRQFSNSRSEMNVSTLELGDSALYLCASGRTGTQETQYFGPGTRLLVL.

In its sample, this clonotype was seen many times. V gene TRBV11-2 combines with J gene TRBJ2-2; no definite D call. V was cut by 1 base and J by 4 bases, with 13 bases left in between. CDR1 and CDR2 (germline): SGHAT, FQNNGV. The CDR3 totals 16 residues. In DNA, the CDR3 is TGTGCCAGCAGCTTAGGACCGGGCTTCCCCACCGGGGAGCTGTTTTTT. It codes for CASSLGPGFPTGELFF.

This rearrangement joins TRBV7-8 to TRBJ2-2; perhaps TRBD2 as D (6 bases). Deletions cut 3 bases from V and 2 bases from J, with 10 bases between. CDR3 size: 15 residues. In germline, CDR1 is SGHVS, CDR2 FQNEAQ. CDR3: CASSFFSGNTGELFF. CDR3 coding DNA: TGTGCCAGCAGCTTCTTTAGCGGCAACACCGGGGAGCTGTTTTTT.

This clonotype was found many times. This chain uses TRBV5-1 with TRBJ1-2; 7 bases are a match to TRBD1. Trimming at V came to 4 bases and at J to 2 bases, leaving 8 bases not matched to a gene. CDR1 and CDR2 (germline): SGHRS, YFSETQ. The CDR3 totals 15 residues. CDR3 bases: TGCGCCAGCAGCGCCGGGACAGCAGAGAACTATGGCTACACCTTC. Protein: CASSAGTAENYGYTF.

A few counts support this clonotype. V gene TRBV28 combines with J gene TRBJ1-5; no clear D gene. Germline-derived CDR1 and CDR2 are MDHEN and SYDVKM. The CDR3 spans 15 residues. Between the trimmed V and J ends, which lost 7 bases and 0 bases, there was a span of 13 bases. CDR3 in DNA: TGTGCCAGCACCTCCGGCAGATATAGCAATCAGCCCCAGCATTTT. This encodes CASTSGRYSNQPQHF.

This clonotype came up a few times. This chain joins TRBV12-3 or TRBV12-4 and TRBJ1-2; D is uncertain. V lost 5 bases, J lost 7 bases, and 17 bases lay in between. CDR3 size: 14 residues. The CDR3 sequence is CASSPSRGGSGYTF. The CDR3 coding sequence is TGTGCCAGCAGTCCATCCCGGGGAGGAAGTGGCTACACCTTC.

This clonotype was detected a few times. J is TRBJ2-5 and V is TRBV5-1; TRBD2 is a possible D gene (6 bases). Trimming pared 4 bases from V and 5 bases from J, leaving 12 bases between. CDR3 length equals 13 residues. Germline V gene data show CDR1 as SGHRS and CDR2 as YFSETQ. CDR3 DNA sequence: TGCGCCAGCAGCGCCGGGGGATCGGAGACCCAGTACTTC. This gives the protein CASSAGGSETQYF.

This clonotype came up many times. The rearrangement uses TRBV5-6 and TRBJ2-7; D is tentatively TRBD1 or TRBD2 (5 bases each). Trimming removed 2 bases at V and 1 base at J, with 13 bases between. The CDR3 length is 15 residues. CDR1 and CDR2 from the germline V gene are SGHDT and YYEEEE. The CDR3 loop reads CASSLAGRGSYEQYF. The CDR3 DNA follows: TGTGCCAGCAGCTTAGCAGGGCGAGGGTCCTACGAGCAGTACTTC.